This is a list of T cell receptor beta chains from one sample in a study of blood T cell repertoires in COVID-19. Repertoires were generated with immunoSEQ multiplex PCR, while TCRdb's copy carries only in-frame clones and drops some. Counted here are around 200,000 clones, around 85% occurring once; the ten biggest clones make up about 2.2%. The specimen was peripheral blood. The receptors come from a woman between 50 and 59 years old with acute or convalescent COVID-19. Each CDR3 is given with its conserved first and last residue. Each record gives: CDR3 DNA, CDR3 protein, D gene, clone size, J gene, CDR3 length, V gene. D genes are given only for firm matches. Where a row states a size, it is once, few, many or the class of an expanded clone; other rows omit it.

CDR3nt: TGTGCCACCTCGACGGGGAATCAGCCCCAGCATTTT; CDR3aa: CATSTGNQPQHF; d_gene: .; abundance: .; j_gene: TRBJ1-5; len: 12; v_gene: TRBV6-6
CDR3nt: TGTGCCAGTAGTTTATCAGCGCCCCGGAACGAGCAGTACTTC; CDR3aa: CASSLSAPRNEQYF; d_gene: .; abundance: .; j_gene: TRBJ2-7; len: 14; v_gene: TRBV19
CDR3nt: TGTGCCAGCTCGGACAGTGACTATTCACCCCTCCACTTT; CDR3aa: CASSDSDYSPLHF; d_gene: .; abundance: .; j_gene: TRBJ1-6; len: 13; v_gene: TRBV2
CDR3nt: TGTGCCAGCTCACCAGCGGTATCTTACAATGAGCAGTTCTTC; CDR3aa: CASSPAVSYNEQFF; d_gene: .; abundance: .; j_gene: TRBJ2-1; len: 14; v_gene: TRBV18
CDR3nt: TGCACCGTACTTGGGGGGAATGAAAAACTGTTTTTT; CDR3aa: CTVLGGNEKLFF; d_gene: .; abundance: .; j_gene: TRBJ1-4; len: 12; v_gene: TRBV29-1
CDR3nt: TGTGCCAGCAGCAAGAACAGGGGTTTAGAGGAAGCTTTCTTT; CDR3aa: CASSKNRGLEEAFF; d_gene: TRBD1; abundance: .; j_gene: TRBJ1-1; len: 14; v_gene: TRBV27
CDR3nt: TGTGCCAGCAGCTCCCCTGGCGGATCTAGCACAGATACGCAGTATTTT; CDR3aa: CASSSPGGSSTDTQYF; d_gene: .; abundance: once; j_gene: TRBJ2-3; len: 16; v_gene: TRBV11-3
CDR3nt: TGTGCCAGCACCTCACTCGCGGGGGGGAGGGAAGCTTTCTTT; CDR3aa: CASTSLAGGREAFF; d_gene: .; abundance: .; j_gene: TRBJ1-1; len: 14; v_gene: TRBV7-9
CDR3nt: TGTGCCAGCAGTGTATTCGGGACAGGAGAAGAGACCCAGTACTTC; CDR3aa: CASSVFGTGEETQYF; d_gene: TRBD1; abundance: .; j_gene: TRBJ2-5; len: 15; v_gene: TRBV14
CDR3nt: TGTGCCAGTAGTCTCCGGACTAGCGGGGACACCGGGGAGCTGTTTTTT; CDR3aa: CASSLRTSGDTGELFF; d_gene: TRBD2; abundance: .; j_gene: TRBJ2-2; len: 16; v_gene: TRBV19
CDR3nt: TGTGCCAGTAGTCCCCTGGGAGGGCAAGGCACTGAGGCTTTCTTT; CDR3aa: CASSPLGGQGTEAFF; d_gene: .; abundance: .; j_gene: TRBJ1-1; len: 15; v_gene: TRBV19
CDR3nt: TGTGCCAGCAGCTCCCCTAGGGGGCGCAATGAGCAGTTCTTC; CDR3aa: CASSSPRGRNEQFF; d_gene: TRBD1; abundance: .; j_gene: TRBJ2-1; len: 14; v_gene: TRBV11-2
CDR3nt: TGTGCCAGCTCACCAACCAGGCTAGCGGCCACCGGGGAGCTGTTTTTT; CDR3aa: CASSPTRLAATGELFF; d_gene: TRBD2; abundance: .; j_gene: TRBJ2-2; len: 16; v_gene: TRBV18
CDR3nt: TGTGCCAGCAGCCAAGAAGGGGCCGGTGGCTACACCTTC; CDR3aa: CASSQEGAGGYTF; d_gene: .; abundance: .; j_gene: TRBJ1-2; len: 13; v_gene: TRBV4-2
CDR3nt: TGTGCCATCGGAGAGAGACTAGCGGGAGTATATACGCAGTATTTT; CDR3aa: CAIGERLAGVYTQYF; d_gene: TRBD2; abundance: few; j_gene: TRBJ2-3; len: 15; v_gene: TRBV10-3
CDR3nt: TGCGCCAGCAGCTTGTCAACAGAGAGGGCAGGCACCTACGAGCAGTACTTC; CDR3aa: CASSLSTERAGTYEQYF; d_gene: .; abundance: .; j_gene: TRBJ2-7; len: 17; v_gene: TRBV5-1
CDR3nt: TGTGCCAGCAGCACTAGCGGGGGGAACACCGGGGAGCTGTTTTTT; CDR3aa: CASSTSGGNTGELFF; d_gene: TRBD2; abundance: .; j_gene: TRBJ2-2; len: 15; v_gene: TRBV7-2
CDR3nt: TGTGCCAGCAGCCAAGACTGGGCGACAGGGTGGGAGACCCAGTACTTC; CDR3aa: CASSQDWATGWETQYF; d_gene: TRBD1; abundance: .; j_gene: TRBJ2-5; len: 16; v_gene: TRBV3-1/TRBV3-2
CDR3nt: TGTGCCAGCAGCCTCATCGACAGGGCTTTAGGAGAGCAGTACTTC; CDR3aa: CASSLIDRALGEQYF; d_gene: TRBD1; abundance: .; j_gene: TRBJ2-7; len: 15; v_gene: TRBV7-2
CDR3nt: TGTGCCAGCAGCTTAGATAGGACAGTAACCCAGTACTTC; CDR3aa: CASSLDRTVTQYF; d_gene: .; abundance: .; j_gene: TRBJ2-5; len: 13; v_gene: TRBV7-2
CDR3nt: TGTGCCAGCAGCGCACGGGGGGGACAGCCCCAGCATTTT; CDR3aa: CASSARGGQPQHF; d_gene: .; abundance: .; j_gene: TRBJ1-5; len: 13; v_gene: TRBV21-1
CDR3nt: TGTGCCACCAGCAGAGTTCAGGGGAATAATGAAAAACTGTTTTTT; CDR3aa: CATSRVQGNNEKLFF; d_gene: .; abundance: .; j_gene: TRBJ1-4; len: 15; v_gene: TRBV15
CDR3nt: TGCGCCAGCAGCCAAGATTCACTAGCGGGAGTTAGCAATGAGCAGTTCTTC; CDR3aa: CASSQDSLAGVSNEQFF; d_gene: TRBD2; abundance: .; j_gene: TRBJ2-1; len: 17; v_gene: TRBV4-3
CDR3nt: TGCAGTGCTAGTACTAGCGGGGGCACAGATACGCAGTATTTT; CDR3aa: CSASTSGGTDTQYF; d_gene: TRBD2; abundance: .; j_gene: TRBJ2-3; len: 14; v_gene: TRBV20-1
CDR3nt: TGTGCCAGCAGCTTGGGGGGATCTGCAACTAATGAAAAACTGTTTTTT; CDR3aa: CASSLGGSATNEKLFF; d_gene: .; abundance: .; j_gene: TRBJ1-4; len: 16; v_gene: TRBV11-3
CDR3nt: TGTGCCAGCAGCCAATCACCGGGACAGGGGTGTGAAGAGACCCAGTACTTC; CDR3aa: CASSQSPGQGCEETQYF; d_gene: TRBD1; abundance: once; j_gene: TRBJ2-5; len: 17; v_gene: TRBV3-1/TRBV3-2
CDR3nt: TGTGCCAGCAGCCCCTTGGACAGGACAGATACGCAGTATTTT; CDR3aa: CASSPLDRTDTQYF; d_gene: TRBD1; abundance: .; j_gene: TRBJ2-3; len: 14; v_gene: TRBV7-9
CDR3nt: TGCGCCAGCAGCTTTGGACAGGGGACCGGTGAGCAGTTCTTC; CDR3aa: CASSFGQGTGEQFF; d_gene: TRBD1; abundance: .; j_gene: TRBJ2-1; len: 14; v_gene: TRBV5-1
CDR3nt: TGTGCCAGCAGAGAAGCCAGGGCTGGAAACACCATATATTTT; CDR3aa: CASREARAGNTIYF; d_gene: .; abundance: .; j_gene: TRBJ1-3; len: 14; v_gene: TRBV6-1
CDR3nt: TGTGCCACCGGAACGGGGGACAGATCCTACAATGAGCAGTTCTTC; CDR3aa: CATGTGDRSYNEQFF; d_gene: .; abundance: .; j_gene: TRBJ2-1; len: 15; v_gene: TRBV10-3
CDR3nt: TGTGCCATCAGTGGGGATGAGGACAGGACAAGGGTTGACTCGAGCTCCTACAATGAGCAGTTCTTC; CDR3aa: CAISGDEDRTRVDSSSYNEQFF; d_gene: TRBD1; abundance: once; j_gene: TRBJ2-1; len: 22; v_gene: TRBV10-3
CDR3nt: TGTGCCAGCAGCCAACCCCGGGGCTCGGGGGCTGGAAACACCATATATTTT; CDR3aa: CASSQPRGSGAGNTIYF; d_gene: .; abundance: .; j_gene: TRBJ1-3; len: 17; v_gene: TRBV4-2
CDR3nt: TGTGCCAGCAGCACCTCGACAGGGGGCCTCTCCTACGAGCAGTACTTC; CDR3aa: CASSTSTGGLSYEQYF; d_gene: TRBD1; abundance: .; j_gene: TRBJ2-7; len: 16; v_gene: TRBV3-1/TRBV3-2
CDR3nt: TGTGCCAGCAGTTTCCGGGACATTCACAATGAGCAGTTCTTC; CDR3aa: CASSFRDIHNEQFF; d_gene: .; abundance: .; j_gene: TRBJ2-1; len: 14; v_gene: TRBV27
CDR3nt: TGTGCCAGCAGTTATTTCCGGGACAGGGTAGACGAGCAGTACTTC; CDR3aa: CASSYFRDRVDEQYF; d_gene: TRBD1; abundance: .; j_gene: TRBJ2-7; len: 15; v_gene: TRBV2
CDR3nt: TGTGCCATCAGTTTAGGGGGTAACACTGAAGCTTTCTTT; CDR3aa: CAISLGGNTEAFF; d_gene: .; abundance: .; j_gene: TRBJ1-1; len: 13; v_gene: TRBV10-3
CDR3nt: TGCGCCAGCAGCTTGGGGGGACAGGGGAGGAACATTCAGTACTTC; CDR3aa: CASSLGGQGRNIQYF; d_gene: TRBD1; abundance: .; j_gene: TRBJ2-4; len: 15; v_gene: TRBV5-1
CDR3nt: TGTGCCACCAGTGTGGGGCCCGCCAATGAGCAGTTCTTC; CDR3aa: CATSVGPANEQFF; d_gene: .; abundance: .; j_gene: TRBJ2-1; len: 13; v_gene: TRBV24-1
CDR3nt: TGTGCCAGCAGGCTAGCCCCAGGGGTCAACTATGGCTACACCTTC; CDR3aa: CASRLAPGVNYGYTF; d_gene: .; abundance: .; j_gene: TRBJ1-2; len: 15; v_gene: TRBV27
CDR3nt: TGTGCCAGCAGCCCATCCACAGGGTACGAGCAGTACTTC; CDR3aa: CASSPSTGYEQYF; d_gene: .; abundance: .; j_gene: TRBJ2-7; len: 13; v_gene: TRBV7-2
CDR3nt: TGTGCCAGCAGCTGGATCCGGGACTTCCAAGAGACCCAGTACTTC; CDR3aa: CASSWIRDFQETQYF; d_gene: .; abundance: .; j_gene: TRBJ2-5; len: 15; v_gene: TRBV7-2
CDR3nt: TGTGCCAGCAGTGAATATCAGGCGGGGGGCGGCTTATCCCTCCACTTT; CDR3aa: CASSEYQAGGGLSLHF; d_gene: .; abundance: .; j_gene: TRBJ1-6; len: 16; v_gene: TRBV25-1
CDR3nt: TGTGCCAGCAGCTGGGGACTTAAAGAGACCCAGTACTTC; CDR3aa: CASSWGLKETQYF; d_gene: .; abundance: .; j_gene: TRBJ2-5; len: 13; v_gene: TRBV12-3/TRBV12-4
CDR3nt: TGTGCCAGTAGTATAGCCGCAGGGACCTACGAGCAGTACTTC; CDR3aa: CASSIAAGTYEQYF; d_gene: .; abundance: once; j_gene: TRBJ2-7; len: 14; v_gene: TRBV19
CDR3nt: TGTGCCAGCACCCCGCGACACCCTTTGGATACGCAGTATTTT; CDR3aa: CASTPRHPLDTQYF; d_gene: .; abundance: .; j_gene: TRBJ2-3; len: 14; v_gene: TRBV14
CDR3nt: TGTGCCAGCAGCCAAGATCGGGGCTACACCTTC; CDR3aa: CASSQDRGYTF; d_gene: .; abundance: .; j_gene: TRBJ1-2; len: 11; v_gene: TRBV3-1/TRBV3-2
CDR3nt: TGTGCCAGCAGCACCCTAGCGGGTGGGGAGACCCAGTACTTC; CDR3aa: CASSTLAGGETQYF; d_gene: TRBD2; abundance: .; j_gene: TRBJ2-5; len: 14; v_gene: TRBV9
CDR3nt: TGTGCCAGCAGTGAAGAGCGGGAGTTCTGGGAGACCCAGTACTTC; CDR3aa: CASSEEREFWETQYF; d_gene: TRBD2; abundance: .; j_gene: TRBJ2-5; len: 15; v_gene: TRBV6-1
CDR3nt: TGTGCCAGCAGTTTATCGATCGGGGGTATCCAGTACTTC; CDR3aa: CASSLSIGGIQYF; d_gene: .; abundance: .; j_gene: TRBJ2-4; len: 13; v_gene: TRBV27
CDR3nt: TGTGCCAGCAGCGCGGGACTAGCGGGAGCTTTAACCGGGGAGCTGTTTTTT; CDR3aa: CASSAGLAGALTGELFF; d_gene: TRBD2; abundance: .; j_gene: TRBJ2-2; len: 17; v_gene: TRBV9
CDR3nt: TGTGCCAGTAGTATCGTGGCGGGGACTGAAGCTTTCTTT; CDR3aa: CASSIVAGTEAFF; d_gene: .; abundance: .; j_gene: TRBJ1-1; len: 13; v_gene: TRBV19
CDR3nt: TGTGCCAGCAGCTTACCGGGAGGAACCTACAATGAGCAGTTCTTC; CDR3aa: CASSLPGGTYNEQFF; d_gene: TRBD2; abundance: .; j_gene: TRBJ2-1; len: 15; v_gene: TRBV5-4
CDR3nt: TGTGCCAGCAGTCGAGGGGGCACGAATACGCAGTATTTT; CDR3aa: CASSRGGTNTQYF; d_gene: TRBD1; abundance: .; j_gene: TRBJ2-3; len: 13; v_gene: TRBV27
CDR3nt: TGTGCCAGCAGCGCAGGAGGAAGTGACACTTTCTATGGCTACACCTTC; CDR3aa: CASSAGGSDTFYGYTF; d_gene: .; abundance: .; j_gene: TRBJ1-2; len: 16; v_gene: TRBV9
CDR3nt: TGTGCCAGCAGACGAGGGGGCCACGAGCAGTACTTC; CDR3aa: CASRRGGHEQYF; d_gene: TRBD1; abundance: .; j_gene: TRBJ2-7; len: 12; v_gene: TRBV7-9
CDR3nt: TGTGCCAGCTCACCAGCAGTAGCTACGCAGTATTTT; CDR3aa: CASSPAVATQYF; d_gene: .; abundance: few; j_gene: TRBJ2-3; len: 12; v_gene: TRBV18